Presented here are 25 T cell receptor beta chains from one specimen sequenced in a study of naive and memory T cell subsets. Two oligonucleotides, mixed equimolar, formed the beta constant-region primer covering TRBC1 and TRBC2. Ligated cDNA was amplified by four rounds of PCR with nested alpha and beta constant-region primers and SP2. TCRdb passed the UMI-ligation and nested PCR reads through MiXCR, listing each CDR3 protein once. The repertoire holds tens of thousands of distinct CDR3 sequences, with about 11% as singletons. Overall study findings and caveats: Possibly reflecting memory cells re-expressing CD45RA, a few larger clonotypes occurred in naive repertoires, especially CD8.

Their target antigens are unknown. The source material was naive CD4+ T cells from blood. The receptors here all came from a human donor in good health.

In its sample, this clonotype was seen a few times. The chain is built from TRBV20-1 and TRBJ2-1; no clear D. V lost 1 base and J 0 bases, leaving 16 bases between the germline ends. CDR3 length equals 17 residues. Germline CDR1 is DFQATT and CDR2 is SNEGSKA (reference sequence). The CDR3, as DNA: TGCAGTGCTAGAGCCCTCGAAATCCTACGCTCCTACAATGAGCAGTTCTTC. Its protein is CSARALEILRSYNEQFF.

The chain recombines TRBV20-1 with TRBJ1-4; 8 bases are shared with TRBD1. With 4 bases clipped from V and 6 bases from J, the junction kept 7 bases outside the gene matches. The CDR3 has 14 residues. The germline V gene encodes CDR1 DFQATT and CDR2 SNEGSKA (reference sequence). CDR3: CSAKATGEDEKLFF. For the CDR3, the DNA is TGCAGTGCTAAGGCGACAGGGGAGGATGAAAAACTGTTTTTT.

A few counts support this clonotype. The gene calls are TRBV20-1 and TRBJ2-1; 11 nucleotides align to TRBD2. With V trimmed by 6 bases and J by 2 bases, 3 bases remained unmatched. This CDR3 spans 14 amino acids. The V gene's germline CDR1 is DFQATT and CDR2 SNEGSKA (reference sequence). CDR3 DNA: TGCAGTGCCCTAGCGGGGGGCCCCTACAATGAGCAGTTCTTC. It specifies CSALAGGPYNEQFF.

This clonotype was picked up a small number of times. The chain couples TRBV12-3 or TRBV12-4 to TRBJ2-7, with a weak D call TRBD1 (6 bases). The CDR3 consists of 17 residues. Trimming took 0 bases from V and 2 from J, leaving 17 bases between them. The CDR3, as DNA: TGTGCCAGCAGTTTAGCGCGCCAGGGGACCAGAACCTACGAGCAGTACTTC. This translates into CASSLARQGTRTYEQYF.

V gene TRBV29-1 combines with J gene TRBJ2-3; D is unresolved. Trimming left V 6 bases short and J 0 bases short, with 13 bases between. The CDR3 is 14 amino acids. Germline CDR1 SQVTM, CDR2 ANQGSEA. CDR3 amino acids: CSVQILESTDTQYF. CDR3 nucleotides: TGCAGCGTCCAGATACTGGAGAGCACAGATACGCAGTATTTT.

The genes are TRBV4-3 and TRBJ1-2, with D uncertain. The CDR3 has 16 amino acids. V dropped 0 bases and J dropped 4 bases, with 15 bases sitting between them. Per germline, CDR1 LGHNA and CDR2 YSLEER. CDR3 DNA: TGCGCCAGCAGCCAAGAGTTGGGTGAGGCTTCCTATGGCTACACCTTC. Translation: CASSQELGEASYGYTF.

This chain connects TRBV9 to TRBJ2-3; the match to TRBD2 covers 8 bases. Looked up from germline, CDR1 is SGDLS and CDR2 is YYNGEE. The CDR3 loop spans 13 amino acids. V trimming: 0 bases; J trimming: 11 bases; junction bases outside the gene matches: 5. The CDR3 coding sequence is TGTGCCAGCAGCGTAGCTACCGGGGGGGGGCAGTATTTT. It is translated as CASSVATGGGQYF. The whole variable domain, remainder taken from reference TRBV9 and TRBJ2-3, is DSGVTQTPKHLITATGQRVTLRCSPRSGDLSVYWYQQSLDQGLQFLIQYYNGEERAKGNILERFSAQQFPDLHSELNLSSLELGDSALYFCASSVATGGGQYFGPGTRLTVL.

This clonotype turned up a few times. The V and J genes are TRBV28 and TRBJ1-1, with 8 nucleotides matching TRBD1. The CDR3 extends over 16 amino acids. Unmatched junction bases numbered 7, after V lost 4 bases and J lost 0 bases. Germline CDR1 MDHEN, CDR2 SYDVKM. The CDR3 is CASSSTGTGLNTEAFF. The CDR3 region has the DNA TGTGCCAGCAGTTCCACAGGGACAGGATTGAACACTGAAGCTTTCTTT.

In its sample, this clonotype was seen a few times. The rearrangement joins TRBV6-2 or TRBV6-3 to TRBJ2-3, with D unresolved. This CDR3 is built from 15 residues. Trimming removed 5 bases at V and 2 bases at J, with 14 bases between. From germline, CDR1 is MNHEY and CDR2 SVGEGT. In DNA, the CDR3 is TGTGCCAGCAGTCGGATTAGGACGGCCACAGATACGCAGTATTTT. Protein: CASSRIRTATDTQYF.

The CDR3 region has the DNA TGTGCCAGTAGTTTCGTGGGAGGAGTCCCAGATACGCAGTATTTT. It codes for CASSFVGGVPDTQYF. The chain couples TRBV19 to TRBJ2-3; D possibly corresponds to TRBD2 (6 bases). This CDR3 has 15 residues. Per the germline V gene, CDR1 is LNHDA and CDR2 is SQIVND (reference sequence). Trimming cost V 5 bases and J 4 bases, with 16 bases left between them.

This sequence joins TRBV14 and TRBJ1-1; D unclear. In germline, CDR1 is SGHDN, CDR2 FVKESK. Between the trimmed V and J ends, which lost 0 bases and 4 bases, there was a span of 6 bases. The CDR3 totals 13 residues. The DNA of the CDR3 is TGTGCCAGCAGCCAAGATCTTAGCACTGAAGCTTTCTTT. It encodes CASSQDLSTEAFF. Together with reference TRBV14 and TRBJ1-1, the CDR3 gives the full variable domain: EAGVTQFPSHSVIEKGQTVTLRCDPISGHDNLYWYRRVMGKEIKFLLHFVKESKQDESGMPNNRFLAERTGGTYSTLKVQPAELEDSGVYFCASSQDLSTEAFFGQGTRLTVV.

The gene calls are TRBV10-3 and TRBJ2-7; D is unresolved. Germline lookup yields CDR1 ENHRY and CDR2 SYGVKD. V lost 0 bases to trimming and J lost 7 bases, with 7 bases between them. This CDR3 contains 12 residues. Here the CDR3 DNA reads TGTGCCATCAGTGAGTCGATCAGGGAGCAGTACTTC. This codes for CAISESIREQYF.

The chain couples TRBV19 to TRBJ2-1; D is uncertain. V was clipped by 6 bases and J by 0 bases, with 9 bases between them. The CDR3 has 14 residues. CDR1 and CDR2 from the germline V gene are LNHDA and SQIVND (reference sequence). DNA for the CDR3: TGTGCCAGTAGGGATATCAGCTCCTACAATGAGCAGTTCTTC. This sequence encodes CASRDISSYNEQFF.

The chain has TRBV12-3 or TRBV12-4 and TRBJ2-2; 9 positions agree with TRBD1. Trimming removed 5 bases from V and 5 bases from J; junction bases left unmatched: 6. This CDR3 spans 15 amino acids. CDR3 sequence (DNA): TGTGCCAGCAGTCCCCGGGACAGGGAAACCGGGGAGCTGTTTTTT. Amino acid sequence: CASSPRDRETGELFF.

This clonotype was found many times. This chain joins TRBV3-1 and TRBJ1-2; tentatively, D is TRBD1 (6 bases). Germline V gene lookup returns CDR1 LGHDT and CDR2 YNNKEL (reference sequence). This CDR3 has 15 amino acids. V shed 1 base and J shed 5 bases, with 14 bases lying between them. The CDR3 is CASSQVLGAKYGYTF. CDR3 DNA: TGTGCCAGCAGCCAAGTGTTGGGGGCAAAGTATGGCTACACCTTC.

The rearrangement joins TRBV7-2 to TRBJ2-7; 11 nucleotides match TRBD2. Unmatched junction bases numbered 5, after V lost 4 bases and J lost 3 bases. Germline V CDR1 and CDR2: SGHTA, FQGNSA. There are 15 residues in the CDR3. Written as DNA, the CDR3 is TGTGCCAGCAGCTCTAGCGGGGGGACCCGCTACGAGCAGTACTTC. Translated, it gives CASSSSGGTRYEQYF.

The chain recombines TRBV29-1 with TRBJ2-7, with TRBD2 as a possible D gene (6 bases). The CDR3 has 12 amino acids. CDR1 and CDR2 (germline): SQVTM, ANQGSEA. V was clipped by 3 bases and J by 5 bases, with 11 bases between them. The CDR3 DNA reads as TGCAGCGTTGAGACTAGTCGGGACGAGCAGTACTTC. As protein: CSVETSRDEQYF.

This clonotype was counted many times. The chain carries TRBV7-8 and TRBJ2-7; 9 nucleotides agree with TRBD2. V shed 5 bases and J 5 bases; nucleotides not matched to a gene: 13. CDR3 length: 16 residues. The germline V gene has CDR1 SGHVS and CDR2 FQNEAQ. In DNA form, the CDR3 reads TGTGCCAGCAGCCGTCATAGCGGGAGAGGTCTGGACGAGCAGTACTTC. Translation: CASSRHSGRGLDEQYF. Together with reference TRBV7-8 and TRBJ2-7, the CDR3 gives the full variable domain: GAGVSQSPRYKVAKRGQDVALRCDPISGHVSLFWYQQALGQGPEFLTYFQNEAQLDKSGLPSDRFFAERPEGSVSTLKIQRTQQEDSAVYLCASSRHSGRGLDEQYFGPGTRLTVT.

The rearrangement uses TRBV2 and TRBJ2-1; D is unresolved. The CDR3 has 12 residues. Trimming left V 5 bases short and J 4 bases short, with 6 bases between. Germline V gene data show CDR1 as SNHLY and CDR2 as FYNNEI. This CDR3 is CASSRVYNEQFF. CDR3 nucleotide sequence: TGTGCCAGCAGTAGGGTATACAATGAGCAGTTCTTC. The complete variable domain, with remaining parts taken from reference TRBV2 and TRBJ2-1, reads EPEVTQTPSHQVTQMGQEVILRCVPISNHLYFYWYRQILGQKVEFLVSFYNNEISEKSEIFDDQFSVERPDGSNFTLKIRSTKLEDSAMYFCASSRVYNEQFFGPGTRLTVL.

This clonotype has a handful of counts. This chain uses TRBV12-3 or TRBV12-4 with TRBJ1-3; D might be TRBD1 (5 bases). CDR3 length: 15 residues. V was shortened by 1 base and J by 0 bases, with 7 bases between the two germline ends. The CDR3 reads CASSLGQSSGNTIYF. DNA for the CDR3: TGTGCCAGCAGTTTAGGACAGAGCTCTGGAAACACCATATATTTT.

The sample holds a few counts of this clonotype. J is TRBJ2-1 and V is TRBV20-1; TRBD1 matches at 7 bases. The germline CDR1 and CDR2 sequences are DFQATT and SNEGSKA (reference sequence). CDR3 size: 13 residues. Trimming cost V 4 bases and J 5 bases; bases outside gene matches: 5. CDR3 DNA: TGCAGTGCTAACAGGGGTAAAGACAATGAGCAGTTCTTC. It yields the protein CSANRGKDNEQFF.

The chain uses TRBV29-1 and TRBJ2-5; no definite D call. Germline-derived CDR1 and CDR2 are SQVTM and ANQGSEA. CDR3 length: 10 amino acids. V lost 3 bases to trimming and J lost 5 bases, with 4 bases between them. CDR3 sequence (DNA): TGCAGCGTTGATCGGGAGACCCAGTACTTC. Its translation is CSVDRETQYF.

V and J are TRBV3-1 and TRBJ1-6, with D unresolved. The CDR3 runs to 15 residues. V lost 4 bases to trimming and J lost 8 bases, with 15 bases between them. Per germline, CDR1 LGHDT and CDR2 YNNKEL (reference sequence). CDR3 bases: TGTGCCAGCAGCCTGAACGGTCCTGGGGATTCACCCCTCCACTTT. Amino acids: CASSLNGPGDSPLHF.

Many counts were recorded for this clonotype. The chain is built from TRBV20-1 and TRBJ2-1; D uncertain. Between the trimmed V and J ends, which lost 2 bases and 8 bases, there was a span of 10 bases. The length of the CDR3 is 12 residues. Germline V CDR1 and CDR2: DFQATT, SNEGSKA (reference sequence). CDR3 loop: CSARPDRDEQFF. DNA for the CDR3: TGCAGTGCTAGACCGGACCGTGATGAGCAGTTCTTC.

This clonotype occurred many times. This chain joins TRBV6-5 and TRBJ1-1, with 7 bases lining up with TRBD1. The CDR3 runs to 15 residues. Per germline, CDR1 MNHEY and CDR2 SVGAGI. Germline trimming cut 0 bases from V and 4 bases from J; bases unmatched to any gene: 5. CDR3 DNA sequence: TGTGCCAGCAGTTACTCGAACAGGGGCATCACTGAAGCTTTCTTT. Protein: CASSYSNRGITEAFF.